The clone carrying this TCR beta chain was observed a handful of times. TCRdb processed the 5' RACE reads anew with MiXCR; each CDR3 protein has one entry. Of 200,000 to 250,000 distinct CDR3 sequences in the sample, over 9.5% were seen once. The data originate from a study of T-cell memory formation after mild COVID-19. CDR3 length equals 14 residues. Germline V CDR1 and CDR2: SEHNR, FQNEAQ (reference sequence). Trimming shortened V by 4 bases and J by 4 bases, and 10 bases separated the two germline ends. Sample: PBMCs or a T cell subset sorted from them (not recorded which). This receptor was identified in a man aged 18 to 30 who had mild COVID-19 (a few samples of this study predate the infection). Cell type and time point are not known. V gene TRBV7-9 combines with J gene TRBJ2-2, with D possibly matching TRBD1 (6 bases). CDR3 residues: CASSSTGSTGELFF. The CDR3 region has the DNA TGTGCCAGCAGCTCAACAGGGAGCACCGGGGAGCTGTTTTTT.